Listed below are T cell receptor beta chains from one sample, sequenced in a study of blood T cell repertoires in COVID-19. Assay: immunoSEQ multiplex PCR; the TCRdb copy retains only in-frame clones and omits some. The table shows about 67,000 clones, with roughly 87% occurring only once. What was sequenced was peripheral blood. These receptors all stem from a woman at least 80 years old with acute or convalescent COVID-19. The CDR3 runs from the conserved cysteine through the conserved F or W. Each record gives: D gene, V gene, J gene, clone size, CDR3 protein, CDR3 DNA. D genes are given only for firm matches. A row's size may be missing; if present it is once, few, many or a size class.

NA,TRBV5-1,TRBJ1-2,NA,CASSLEYGDGYTF,TGCGCCAGCAGCTTGGAGTACGGGGATGGCTACACCTTC
NA,TRBV7-9,TRBJ1-1,few,CASSPRVPGTEAFF,TGTGCCAGCAGCCCCAGGGTCCCGGGCACTGAAGCTTTCTTT
TRBD2,TRBV27,TRBJ2-3,NA,CASSPLAGWTDTQYF,TGTGCCAGTTCGCCACTAGCGGGTTGGACAGATACGCAGTATTTT
TRBD1,TRBV28,TRBJ1-4,NA,CASSLAGGHEKLFF,TGTGCCAGCAGTTTGGCAGGGGGACATGAAAAACTGTTTTTT
TRBD2,TRBV19,TRBJ2-1,NA,CASSSSGGSGMGEQFF,TGTGCCAGTAGTTCCTCCGGGGGTAGCGGGATGGGTGAGCAGTTCTTC
TRBD1,TRBV6-5,TRBJ1-2,NA,CASRQQGAANYGYTF,TGTGCCAGCAGGCAACAGGGGGCTGCTAACTATGGCTACACCTTC
TRBD2,TRBV28,TRBJ2-3,NA,CASSFPRAGVGTDTQYF,TGTGCCAGCAGTTTCCCCCGGGCGGGAGTGGGCACAGATACGCAGTATTTT
NA,TRBV4-2,TRBJ1-2,NA,CASSQDGSSTGGYTF,TGTGCCAGCAGCCAAGATGGATCTTCAACGGGTGGCTACACCTTC
NA,TRBV4-1,TRBJ2-3,once,CASSHPQGRTDTQYF,TGCGCCAGCAGCCACCCACAGGGGAGGACAGATACGCAGTATTTT
NA,TRBV28,TRBJ1-2,NA,CASSFTRVELRSYTF,TGTGCCAGCAGTTTCACCAGGGTAGAGCTTAGAAGCTACACCTTC
NA,TRBV28,TRBJ2-2,NA,CASSQVSGMNTGELFF,TGTGCCAGCAGCCAAGTGTCGGGGATGAACACCGGGGAGCTGTTTTTT
NA,TRBV12-5,TRBJ2-3,NA,CASGSLDTQYF,TGTGCTAGTGGTTCCTTGGATACGCAGTATTTT
NA,TRBV19,TRBJ1-2,NA,CASGQGVYGYTF,TGTGCCAGTGGTCAAGGGGTCTATGGCTACACCTTC
TRBD2,TRBV5-1,TRBJ2-1,NA,CASSLFSSGINNEQFF,TGCGCCAGCAGCTTGTTTTCTAGCGGGATTAACAATGAGCAGTTCTTC
NA,TRBV30,TRBJ1-5,NA,CAWSPTGKYSNQPQHF,TGTGCCTGGAGCCCTACAGGGAAATATAGCAATCAGCCCCAGCATTTT
NA,TRBV27,TRBJ1-1,NA,CASSPAGGLMRTEAFF,TGTGCCAGCAGCCCCGCGGGGGGCCTAATGAGAACTGAAGCTTTCTTT
NA,TRBV6-4,TRBJ1-5,once,CASSEGRFQPQHF,TGTGCCAGCAGTGAGGGCAGGTTTCAGCCCCAGCATTTT
NA,TRBV9,TRBJ1-3,NA,CASSEVGGAGNTIYF,TGTGCCAGCAGCGAGGTTGGGGGGGCTGGAAACACCATATATTTT
TRBD2,TRBV6-1,TRBJ2-3,NA,CASSEARTSSTDTQYF,TGTGCCAGCAGTGAAGCGAGGACTAGCTCCACAGATACGCAGTATTTT
TRBD1,TRBV5-1,TRBJ1-1,NA,CASSPRQGVRGNTEAFF,TGCGCCAGCAGCCCGAGACAGGGGGTCCGGGGGAACACTGAAGCTTTCTTT
TRBD1,TRBV27,TRBJ2-3,once,CASSLNSMGQGDTQYF,TGTGCCAGCAGTTTAAATTCTATGGGACAGGGGGATACGCAGTATTTT
TRBD2,TRBV12-5,TRBJ2-1,NA,CASASGLAGTNEQFF,TGTGCTAGTGCCTCGGGACTAGCGGGGACCAATGAGCAGTTCTTC
TRBD1,TRBV6-6,TRBJ2-7,NA,CASSYRTGTGAYEQYF,TGTGCCAGCAGTTATAGAACCGGGACAGGGGCCTACGAGCAGTACTTC
TRBD1,TRBV5-1,TRBJ2-5,few,CASGGQGARETQYF,TGCGCCAGCGGGGGACAGGGGGCGCGAGAGACCCAGTACTTC
NA,TRBV27,TRBJ1-5,NA,CASSPFRSQPQHF,TGTGCCAGCAGTCCCTTCCGGAGTCAGCCCCAGCATTTT
NA,TRBV21-1,TRBJ1-6,NA,CASSNQRNSSYNSPLYF,TGTGCCAGCAGCAATCAGCGGAACAGCTCCTATAATTCACCCCTCTACTTT
TRBD1,TRBV24-1,TRBJ1-2,NA,CATSDFDRGPAGYTF,TGTGCCACCAGTGATTTCGACAGGGGGCCAGCTGGCTACACCTTC
NA,TRBV7-2,TRBJ1-1,NA,CASSLTGINTEAFF,TGTGCCAGCAGCTTGACAGGAATAAACACTGAAGCTTTCTTT
TRBD1,TRBV24-1,TRBJ1-2,NA,CATSDFGTEYGYTF,TGTGCCACCAGTGATTTTGGGACAGAGTATGGCTACACCTTC
TRBD1,TRBV7-3,TRBJ2-7,NA,CASSLGTGRGWQYF,TGTGCCAGCAGCTTAGGGACAGGGAGGGGGTGGCAGTACTTC
TRBD2,TRBV28,TRBJ2-7,NA,CASGDSGSFSYEQYF,TGTGCCAGCGGGGATAGCGGGAGTTTCTCCTACGAGCAGTACTTC
NA,TRBV4-2,TRBJ1-2,NA,CASSSSGYSNYGYTF,TGTGCCAGCAGCTCGAGCGGATACAGTAACTATGGCTACACCTTC
NA,TRBV6-5,TRBJ2-2,NA,CASSIPGTNTGELFF,TGTGCCAGCAGTATACCGGGGACGAACACCGGGGAGCTGTTTTTT
NA,TRBV29-1,TRBJ2-5,NA,CSVLGRKETQYF,TGCAGCGTTTTGGGCAGGAAAGAGACCCAGTACTTC
TRBD2,TRBV19,TRBJ2-5,NA,CASSSGLGRSFQETQYF,TGTGCCAGTAGTTCGGGACTAGGTCGCTCCTTCCAAGAGACCCAGTACTTC
NA,TRBV18,TRBJ1-1,NA,CASSPILSMNTEAFF,TGTGCCAGCTCACCGATTTTGTCTATGAACACTGAAGCTTTCTTT
NA,TRBV28,TRBJ1-5,once,CASRPGGSGNQPQHF,TGTGCCAGCAGGCCCGGCGGTTCAGGCAATCAGCCCCAGCATTTT
TRBD1,TRBV14,TRBJ1-4,NA,CASSPSTGGFEKLFF,TGTGCCAGCAGCCCCTCGACAGGGGGGTTCGAAAAACTGTTTTTT
TRBD1,TRBV5-1,TRBJ2-7,NA,CASRPTGASYEQYF,TGCGCCAGCAGACCGACAGGGGCGTCCTACGAGCAGTACTTC
NA,TRBV5-1,TRBJ1-1,NA,CASSLGQLSNTEAFF,TGCGCCAGCAGCCTGGGACAACTCTCCAACACTGAAGCTTTCTTT
TRBD2,TRBV5-1,TRBJ2-6,NA,CASSLGGSTGANVLTF,TGCGCCAGCAGCTTGGGCGGGAGTACAGGGGCCAACGTCCTGACTTTC
TRBD2,TRBV28,TRBJ2-1,few,CASIAGGSYNEQFF,TGTGCCAGCATAGCGGGAGGAAGCTACAATGAGCAGTTCTTC
NA,TRBV25-1,TRBJ1-1,NA,CASSEFQGVNTEAFF,TGTGCCAGCAGTGAATTTCAGGGCGTGAACACTGAAGCTTTCTTT
TRBD1,TRBV5-1,TRBJ1-3,NA,CASRGQSDSGNTIYF,TGCGCCAGCAGGGGACAGTCTGACTCTGGAAACACCATATATTTT
NA,TRBV5-6,TRBJ1-5,once,CASSFEPQHF,TGTGCCAGCAGCTTCGAGCCCCAGCATTTT
NA,TRBV5-1,TRBJ1-2,NA,CASSLQEASYGYTF,TGCGCCAGCAGCTTGCAGGAGGCGAGCTATGGCTACACCTTC
TRBD1,TRBV2,TRBJ2-7,NA,CASSSAGGQGAYEQYF,TGTGCCAGCAGCTCGGCGGGGGGACAGGGGGCCTACGAGCAGTACTTC
NA,TRBV6-2/TRBV6-3,TRBJ2-7,NA,CASSYGQGFDEQYF,TGTGCCAGCAGTTACGGGCAGGGATTCGACGAGCAGTACTTC
NA,TRBV2,TRBJ2-3,NA,CAGRLGGGRTDTQYF,TGTGCCGGCCGCCTAGGGGGCGGGAGGACAGATACGCAGTATTTT
TRBD1,TRBV11-2,TRBJ2-1,NA,CASEHRDRVSGEQFF,TGTGCCAGCGAACACCGGGACAGGGTCAGTGGTGAGCAGTTCTTC
TRBD1,TRBV7-2,TRBJ2-1,NA,CASSPRQGFSYNEQFF,TGTGCCAGCAGCCCCCGACAGGGATTCTCCTACAATGAGCAGTTCTTC
TRBD2,TRBV18,TRBJ2-1,few,CASSHARGDNEQFF,TGTGCCAGCTCACACGCCCGGGGGGACAATGAGCAGTTCTTC
NA,TRBV18,TRBJ1-1,NA,CASSPQPGQANTEAFF,TGTGCCAGCTCACCGCAGCCGGGACAAGCGAACACTGAAGCTTTCTTT
NA,TRBV5-1,TRBJ2-3,NA,CASSLEIGTDTQYF,TGCGCCAGCAGCTTGGAAATAGGCACAGATACGCAGTATTTT
NA,TRBV2,TRBJ1-2,NA,CASGEQGNGYTF,TGTGCCAGCGGTGAGCAGGGGAATGGCTACACCTTC
NA,TRBV11-3,TRBJ2-7,NA,CASSLGGNSYEQYF,TGTGCCAGCAGCTTAGGTGGCAACTCCTACGAGCAGTACTTC
TRBD1,TRBV27,TRBJ2-5,NA,CASRRGQGPQETQYF,TGTGCCAGCAGAAGGGGACAGGGGCCCCAAGAGACCCAGTACTTC
TRBD2,TRBV5-1,TRBJ2-7,NA,CASSSGTSGSKLYEQYF,TGCGCCAGCAGCTCGGGGACTAGCGGGAGTAAGTTGTACGAGCAGTACTTC
TRBD1,TRBV6-5,TRBJ1-4,NA,CASSTRQGREKLFF,TGTGCCAGCAGCACCCGACAGGGGCGGGAAAAACTGTTTTTT